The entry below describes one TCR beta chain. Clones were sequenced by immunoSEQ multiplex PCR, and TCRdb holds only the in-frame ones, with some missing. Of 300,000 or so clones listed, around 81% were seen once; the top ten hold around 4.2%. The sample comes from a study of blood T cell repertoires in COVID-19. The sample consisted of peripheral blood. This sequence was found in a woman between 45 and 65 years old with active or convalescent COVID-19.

CDR3 in amino acids: CASISETGPPNTQYF. DNA of the CDR3: TGTGCCAGCATTAGCGAAACAGGGCCCCCCAATACGCAGTATTTT. This rearrangement joins TRBV28 to TRBJ2-3; the D gene is possibly TRBD1 (6 bases). The CDR3 has 15 residues. Between the trimmed V and J ends, which lost 7 bases and 7 bases, there was a span of 21 bases. Germline V gives CDR1 MDHEN, CDR2 SYDVKM.